A selection of T cell receptor beta chains follows, all from one sample in a study of T cells in Graves' hyperthyroidism and ophthalmopathy. TCRdb redid the calling of the multiplex PCR reads with MiXCR, one entry per CDR3 protein. This table holds about 500,000 distinct CDR3 sequences, approximately 15% found once. The sequenced sample consisted of blood. The receptors were gathered from a woman aged 18-29 years with Graves' hyperthyroidism. Both conserved end residues are part of each CDR3. D genes are given only for firm matches. Clone size is given for some rows only: seen once, a few or many times, or a class if the clone is expanded.

j_call cdr3_length v_call clone_size d_call cdr3_nt cdr3_aa
TRBJ1-1 15 TRBV28 - TRBD1 TGTGCCAGCCGGCCAACAGGGGAGAGAAACACTGAAGCTTTCTTT CASRPTGERNTEAFF
TRBJ2-1 13 TRBV2 many - TGTGCCAACGAGGCGGATCGCTACAATGAGCAGTTCTTC CANEADRYNEQFF
TRBJ2-5 18 TRBV5-4 - TRBD2 TGTGCCAGCAGCGTGGGACTAGCGGGAGGGCTCGGATGGGAGGCCCAGTACTTC CASSVGLAGGLGWEAQYF
TRBJ2-5 14 TRBV20-1 few TRBD2 TGCAGTGCTAGAGATCGCGGGAGACAAGAGACCCAGTACTTC CSARDRGRQETQYF
TRBJ2-1 17 TRBV28 - TRBD1 TGTGCCAGCAGTGAGCGACAGGGACAGGGGGCCCCCAATGAGCAGTTCTTC CASSERQGQGAPNEQFF
TRBJ1-1 15 TRBV7-9 many TRBD1 TGTGCCAGCAGCTTAGATGGGGACAGGAAAGCTGAAGCTTTCTTT CASSLDGDRKAEAFF
TRBJ2-1 15 TRBV7-9 many TRBD2 TGTGCCAGCAGCTTCGGGGGACTAGCCGACAATGAGCAGTTCTTC CASSFGGLADNEQFF
TRBJ1-1 14 TRBV11-1 - TRBD1 TGTGCCAGCAGCTTGGGACAGCCTTCCCACGAGGCTTTCTTT CASSLGQPSHEAFF
TRBJ2-1 14 TRBV24-1 - - TGTGCCACCAGCCGGGAGTCCGCCTACAATGAGCAGTTCTTC CATSRESAYNEQFF
TRBJ2-3 13 TRBV12-3/TRBV12-4 - - TGTGCCAGCAGTTTGCGGGCCCAAGATACGCAGTATTTT CASSLRAQDTQYF
TRBJ2-3 16 TRBV7-2 many TRBD2 TGTGCCAGCAGCTTAGTCGTGCTAGCGGGTACAGATACGCAGTATTTT CASSLVVLAGTDTQYF
TRBJ2-5 20 TRBV7-3 - TRBD1 TGTGCCAGCAGCCGCTCGGGTTGGACAGGGAGAGGGCCGGGACGGGAGACCCAGTACTTC CASSRSGWTGRGPGRETQYF
TRBJ2-2 14 TRBV24-1 few - TGTGCCACCAGTGATAACCGCAAATCCGGGGAGCTGTTTTTT CATSDNRKSGELFF
TRBJ2-3 17 TRBV9 - TRBD1 TGTGCCAGCAGCGGAACCGGGACAGGGTTTTTCACAGATACGCAGTATTTT CASSGTGTGFFTDTQYF
TRBJ2-7 15 TRBV20-1 - - TGCAGTGCCCGAGACCCGGGAACTAGACCCTACGAGCGGTACTTC CSARDPGTRPYERYF
TRBJ2-1 11 TRBV12-5 many - TGTGCTAGTGGTTCGCTGAATGAGCAGTTCTTC CASGSLNEQFF
TRBJ2-2 14 TRBV10-2 - TRBD1 TGCGCCAGCGGACAGGGAAGGAACACCGGGGAGCTGTTTTTT CASGQGRNTGELFF
TRBJ2-1 17 TRBV27 many TRBD2 TGTGCCAGCAGTTTATCGAGCGGACTAGCGGGAGCTGTTGAGCAGTTCTTC CASSLSSGLAGAVEQFF
TRBJ2-2 18 TRBV11-2 many TRBD2 TGTGCCAGCAGCGCCAGGTGGGGGACTAGCGGGAGTACCGGGGAGCTGTTTTTT CASSARWGTSGSTGELFF
TRBJ2-1 12 TRBV2 many TRBD2 TGTGCCAGTATCCGGACTAGCGGTGAGCAGTTCTTC CASIRTSGEQFF
TRBJ1-3 14 TRBV15 many TRBD1 TGTGCCACCGACCGGGACAGGGCCGGAAACACCATATATTTT CATDRDRAGNTIYF
TRBJ2-6 19 TRBV7-9 - - TGTGCCAGCAGCTTTACACCACAGGAGTCGTCATCTGGGGCCAACGTCCTGACTTTC CASSFTPQESSSGANVLTF
TRBJ2-3 14 TRBV11-3 - TRBD2 TGTGCCAGCAGTCAGGGTCCGGGAGGAGGTACGCAGTATTTT CASSQGPGGGTQYF
TRBJ1-1 13 TRBV3-1 many TRBD1 TGTGCCAGCAGCCAGGGGAGACAGGGGACAGCTTTCTTT CASSQGRQGTAFF
TRBJ2-5 13 TRBV11-3 many - TGTGCCAGCAGATCCCCCGGGTTACGGACCCAGTACTTC CASRSPGLRTQYF
TRBJ2-1 14 TRBV29-1 many TRBD2 TGCAGCGTTGAGCCGGGACTACATCAATGGGAGCAGTTCTTC CSVEPGLHQWEQFF